The next 24 T cell receptor beta chains were all read from a single sample in a study of cytomegalovirus exposure and HLA in healthy donors. The study ran its PCR with 60 Vbeta and 13 Jbeta primers. Only in-frame clones appear in the TCRdb table, and some are missing; sequencing was by immunoSEQ multiplex PCR. The table shows about 160,000 clones, with over 75% occurring only once. Sequencing was done on a sample of PBMCs. The receptor source for this set is a woman younger than 30 in good health and CMV-seronegative.

This clone has just a few counts. This chain connects TRBV7-6 to TRBJ2-7; D is possibly TRBD2 (6 bases). The CDR3 is 15 amino acids. The V gene's germline CDR1 is SGHVS and CDR2 FNYEAQ. V lost 5 bases and J lost 4, with 18 bases in between. The CDR3 region is CASSPRTAGWYEQYF. CDR3 coding DNA: TGTGCCAGCAGCCCGAGGACCGCGGGGTGGTACGAGCAGTACTTC.

The chain's CDR3 is CASSLSLREQYF. The CDR3 nucleotides read TGTGCCAGCAGTTTATCCCTCCGGGAGCAGTACTTC. The rearrangement uses TRBV28 and TRBJ2-7; D unclear. From germline, CDR1 is MDHEN and CDR2 SYDVKM. This CDR3 is 12 amino acids long. Deletions cut 1 base from V and 7 bases from J, with 8 bases between.

This clone was observed a few times. This chain uses TRBV6-5 with TRBJ1-1, with no clear D. Germline CDR1 reads MNHEY; CDR2 reads SVGAGI. The CDR3 contains 12 residues. V lost 6 bases, J lost 1 base, and 6 bases lay in between. DNA of the CDR3: TGTGCCAGCAGAGCCCCGAACACTGAAGCTTTCTTT. Translation gives CASRAPNTEAFF.

This clone was seen more than once but under ten times. The V and J genes are TRBV5-8 and TRBJ2-1; 11 bases line up with TRBD2. The CDR3 has 15 amino acids. Trimming at V came to 0 bases and at J to 5 bases, leaving 1 base not matched to a gene. Germline V gene data show CDR1 as SGHTS and CDR2 as YDEGEE. DNA for the CDR3: TGTGCCAGCAGCTTGGGACTAGCGGGACACAATGAGCAGTTCTTC. Translating gives CASSLGLAGHNEQFF.

This clone has just one count. The genes are TRBV2 and TRBJ2-7, with D unclear. This CDR3 has 14 residues. Germline V gives CDR1 SNHLY, CDR2 FYNNEI. V lost 4 bases and J 3 bases, leaving 13 bases between the germline ends. CDR3 coding DNA: TGTGCCAGCAGTGGGGTTACGGGTTACTACGAGCAGTACTTC. This codes for CASSGVTGYYEQYF.

V is TRBV11-2 and J is TRBJ1-4; 7 nucleotides line up with TRBD1. Germline trimming cut 4 bases from V and 0 bases from J; bases unmatched to any gene: 8. The germline V gene has CDR1 SGHAT and CDR2 FQNNGV. CDR3 length: 17 residues. The CDR3 nucleotides read TGTGCCAGCAGCTACACCCGGGACAGTGCAACTAATGAAAAACTGTTTTTT. Translating it yields CASSYTRDSATNEKLFF.

This sequence joins TRBV7-6 and TRBJ2-3, with D unresolved. CDR3 length: 12 amino acids. With 4 bases removed from V and 8 bases from J, the gap between germline ends came to 10 bases. Germline lookup yields CDR1 SGHVS and CDR2 FNYEAQ. CDR3 in DNA: TGTGCCAGCAGCTGGGCCGCGAGTACGCAGTATTTT. It is translated as CASSWAASTQYF.

The V and J genes are TRBV19 and TRBJ1-2, with a possible D match to TRBD1 (6 bases). V was trimmed by 5 bases and J by 8 bases, leaving 12 bases between them. The CDR3 spans 12 residues. Per germline, CDR1 LNHDA and CDR2 SQIVND (reference sequence). The CDR3 loop reads CASSYRELGYTF. CDR3 nucleotides: TGTGCCAGTAGTTACAGGGAGTTGGGCTACACCTTC.

On this clone itself: Other DNA sequences of this sample code for an identical CDR3. This chain uses TRBV18 with TRBJ1-1; D is perhaps TRBD1 (6 bases). The V end was cut by 4 bases, the J end by 7 bases, with 7 bases between. The CDR3 has 11 residues. Germline assignment: CDR1 KGHSH and CDR2 LQKENI. The CDR3 loop is CASSLQGEAFF. The CDR3 DNA reads as TGTGCCAGCTCACTACAGGGTGAAGCTTTCTTT.

The genes are TRBV28 and TRBJ1-1; 7 bases are shared with TRBD1. The CDR3 has 15 amino acids. Losses at the gene ends were 4 bases for V and 1 base for J; bases not matched to a gene: 6. Germline CDR1 reads MDHEN; CDR2 reads SYDVKM. CDR3 sequence (DNA): TGTGCCAGCAGTTCCCTCTACAGGGGGAACACTGAAGCTTTCTTT. Its protein is CASSSLYRGNTEAFF.

V usage is TRBV9 and J usage is TRBJ2-7, with 11 bases matching TRBD2. There are 16 residues in the CDR3. Trimming removed 3 bases from V and 1 base from J; junction bases left unmatched: 6. Germline values: CDR1 SGDLS, CDR2 YYNGEE. CDR3 protein: CASSAALAGGSYEQYF. CDR3 nucleotides: TGTGCCAGCAGCGCCGCGCTAGCGGGAGGATCCTACGAGCAGTACTTC.

This sequence joins TRBV5-1 and TRBJ2-1; the D is unclear. CDR1 is SGHRS, CDR2 YFSETQ, per germline. The CDR3 extends over 13 amino acids. V shed 2 bases and J shed 9 bases, with 12 bases lying between them. CDR3 bases: TGCGCCAGCAGCTTACGGCCCGGCGGTGAGCAGTTCTTC. Translation: CASSLRPGGEQFF.

The chain joins TRBV28 to TRBJ1-5, with D uncertain. CDR3 length: 13 residues. The V gene's germline CDR1 is MDHEN and CDR2 SYDVKM. The V end was cut by 6 bases, the J end by 3 bases, with 9 bases between. In DNA form, the CDR3 reads TGTGCCAGCAGCCCAGTGTCCAATCAGCCCCAGCATTTT. Translated: CASSPVSNQPQHF. The complete variable domain, with remaining parts taken from reference TRBV28 and TRBJ1-5, reads DVKVTQSSRYLVKRTGEKVFLECVQDMDHENMFWYRQDPGLGLRLIYFSYDVKMKEKGDIPEGYSVSREKKERFSLILESASTNQTSMYLCASSPVSNQPQHFGDGTRLSIL.

The chain carries TRBV11-3 and TRBJ2-3, with D possibly TRBD2 on 6 matching bases. The CDR3 contains 13 residues. CDR1 is SGHNT and CDR2 is YENEEA in the germline V gene. V lost 5 bases to trimming and J lost 6 bases, with 12 bases between them. The CDR3 DNA follows: TGTGCCAGCAGCCCGGGGGACGTGGATACGCAGTATTTT. Its protein is CASSPGDVDTQYF.

This chain links TRBV15 with TRBJ2-7; D possibly corresponds to TRBD1 (6 bases). CDR3 length: 16 residues. V was clipped by 0 bases and J by 2 bases, with 14 bases between them. CDR1 is LNHNV, CDR2 YYDKDF, per germline (reference sequence). The CDR3 DNA is TGTGCCACCAGCAGAGATACAGGGAAGCCCCCCTACGAGCAGTACTTC. Translating it yields CATSRDTGKPPYEQYF.

V usage is TRBV29-1 and J usage is TRBJ1-5; TRBD1 is a possible D gene (5 bases). The CDR3 has 15 residues. Germline V lookup: CDR1 SQVTM, CDR2 ANQGSEA. Trimming removed 4 bases at V and 1 base at J, with 14 bases between. The CDR3 here is CSVVLGEASNQPQHF. In DNA form, the CDR3 reads TGCAGCGTTGTGTTAGGGGAAGCGAGCAATCAGCCCCAGCATTTT.

This chain connects TRBV30 to TRBJ2-1; 12 bases line up with TRBD2. This CDR3 has 19 amino acids. V was pared by 2 bases and J by 0 bases, with 11 bases of the junction left unmatched. Germline V gene sequence: CDR1 GTSNPN, CDR2 SVGIG (reference sequence). The CDR3 DNA sequence: TGTGCCTGGAGTCAGACTAGCGGGAGAAAAACTAGCTCCTACAATGAGCAGTTCTTC. The encoded protein is CAWSQTSGRKTSSYNEQFF.

CDR3: CASSPDSSGNTIYF. In DNA form, the CDR3 reads TGTGCCAGCAGTCCAGACAGCTCTGGAAACACCATATATTTT. The V call is TRBV6-1, the J call TRBJ1-3; a possible D gene is TRBD1 (5 bases). The germline V and J ends were trimmed by 5 bases and 0 bases, with 8 bases remaining between them. Per germline, CDR1 MNHNS and CDR2 SASEGT. The CDR3 runs 14 residues.

J is TRBJ2-2 and V is TRBV7-2, with 9 bases fitting TRBD2. Germline V gene data show CDR1 as SGHTA and CDR2 as FQGNSA. This CDR3 contains 14 residues. V shed 3 bases and J 7 bases; nucleotides not matched to a gene: 3. The CDR3 region has the DNA TGTGCCAGCAGCTTTAAAGCGGGGGGCGGGGAGCTGTTTTTT. Protein sequence: CASSFKAGGGELFF.

This chain links TRBV9 with TRBJ2-1, with 16 bases identical to TRBD2. CDR1 SGDLS and CDR2 YYNGEE come from the germline V gene. The CDR3 has 16 amino acids. Trimming cost V 7 bases and J 12 bases; bases outside gene matches: 13. The CDR3 DNA reads as TGTGCCAGCGCCCCGGCGGGACTAGCGGGAGGGGACGGGCAGTTCTTC. As protein: CASAPAGLAGGDGQFF.

The rearrangement links TRBV5-4 to TRBJ2-7, with D hard to call. CDR1 and CDR2 from the germline V gene are SGHNT and YYREEE (reference sequence). The CDR3 runs 13 residues. V gave up 1 base and J gave up 0 bases, with 5 bases separating them. CDR3 nucleotide sequence: TGTGCCAGCAGCTTGCAGAACTCCTACGAGCAGTACTTC. This encodes CASSLQNSYEQYF.

This sequence joins TRBV5-1 and TRBJ1-1; D remains unclear. V was shortened by 5 bases and J by 1 base, with 15 bases between the two germline ends. Looked up from germline, CDR1 is SGHRS and CDR2 is YFSETQ. The CDR3 runs 15 residues. As DNA, the CDR3 is TGCGCCAGCAGGGTAGGCGGCACGGGGAACACTGAAGCTTTCTTT. This sequence encodes CASRVGGTGNTEAFF.

V and J are TRBV5-1 and TRBJ2-7; D may be TRBD1 (6 bases). The CDR3 totals 14 residues. Germline V lookup: CDR1 SGHRS, CDR2 YFSETQ. The V end lost 5 bases, the J end lost 3 bases, and 15 bases lay between the germline ends. CDR3 residues: CASSFEDSFYEQYF. CDR3 bases: TGCGCCAGCAGTTTTGAGGACAGTTTCTACGAGCAGTACTTC. Drawing the rest from reference TRBV5-1 and TRBJ2-7, the complete variable domain is KAGVTQTPRYLIKTRGQQVTLSCSPISGHRSVSWYQQTPGQGLQFLFEYFSETQRNKGNFPGRFSGRQFSNSRSEMNVSTLELGDSALYLCASSFEDSFYEQYFGPGTRLTVT.

This clone was recorded a few times. This chain joins TRBV2 and TRBJ1-2; D is ambiguous. CDR1 is SNHLY, CDR2 FYNNEI, per germline. Trimming removed 2 bases at V and 1 base at J, with 2 bases between. The length of the CDR3 is 12 residues. As DNA, the CDR3 is TGTGCCAGCAGTGAACTTAACTATGGCTACACCTTC. Amino acids: CASSELNYGYTF.